This T cell receptor (beta chain) is from a study of T cells after yellow fever vaccination. Trimming shortened V by 0 bases and J by 6 bases, and 14 bases separated the two germline ends. Germline loops: CDR1 LGHNA, CDR2 YSLEER. The CDR3 is made up of 15 amino acids. TCRdb re-called the 5' RACE reads with MiXCR, one entry per CDR3 protein. The sample records under 350,000 distinct CDR3 sequences, about 4% being singletons. The origin of this receptor is a man between 18 and 35 years old who received the YFV17D yellow fever vaccine. The material was PBMCs, obtained 5 days after the yellow fever booster vaccination. V usage is TRBV4-3 and J usage is TRBJ2-5, with D perhaps being TRBD1 or TRBD2 (6 bases each). CDR3 coding DNA: TGCGCCAGCAGCCAAGATAGAGGGGGGTGGCAGACCCAGTACTTC. Protein: CASSQDRGGWQTQYF.